Following are 7 T cell receptor beta chains from one sample sequenced in a study of blood T cell repertoires in COVID-19 (dated by TCRdb to about 2020). The method behind the library was the immunoSEQ multiplex PCR assay. The table comes from immuneACCESS by way of TCRdb, which keeps in-frame sequences with V and J called. Part of the clones is missing from these tables; in studies checked, under half for an unresolved V gene and the rest for unknown reasons. This sample comprises tens of thousands of clones, roughly 80% of them detected only once. The ten largest account for about 1.8% of the sample. Sequenced input: peripheral blood. The receptors stem from an older woman with acute or convalescent COVID-19.

This clone was detected only a few times. This chain joins TRBV18 and TRBJ2-2, with D possibly TRBD1 on 5 matching bases. CDR1 is KGHSH and CDR2 is LQKENI in the germline V gene. The CDR3 extends over 15 amino acids. The V end lost 3 bases, the J end lost 5 bases, and 13 bases lay between the germline ends. DNA of the CDR3: TGTGCCAGCTCACCGGCAGGGCTGAATACCGGGGAGCTGTTTTTT. This sequence encodes CASSPAGLNTGELFF.

The V gene is TRBV2, the J gene TRBJ2-1; a possible D gene is TRBD2 (6 bases). This CDR3 comprises 12 residues. The germline V gene has CDR1 SNHLY and CDR2 FYNNEI. The V gene lost 8 bases and the J gene lost 8 bases, with 13 bases spanning the gap. CDR3: CASGRLGYEQFF. In nucleotides, the CDR3 is TGTGCCAGCGGCAGACTAGGATATGAGCAGTTCTTC.

There are a few counts of this clone. The rearrangement uses TRBV10-3 and TRBJ1-6, with 7 bases lining up with TRBD1. The CDR3 sequence is 15 residues long. V dropped 5 bases and J dropped 7; count of bases not matched to a gene: 8. Germline V gene lookup returns CDR1 ENHRY and CDR2 SYGVKD. The CDR3 region has the DNA TGTGCCATCAGTCTTACGGGACAGTCGAATTCACCCCTCCACTTT. This encodes CAISLTGQSNSPLHF.

V gene TRBV5-1 combines with J gene TRBJ2-5, with D possibly being TRBD1 (5 bases). Germline assignment: CDR1 SGHRS and CDR2 YFSETQ. The CDR3 runs 15 residues. Trimming pared 0 bases from V and 0 bases from J, leaving 9 bases between. CDR3 in amino acids: CASSLGAGNQETQYF. CDR3 DNA sequence: TGCGCCAGCAGCTTGGGGGCAGGGAACCAAGAGACCCAGTACTTC.

Only a few counts were recorded for this clone. This CDR3 reads CATSDSTGTDSYEQYF. The CDR3 bases are TGTGCCACCAGTGATTCGACCGGGACAGACTCCTACGAGCAGTACTTC. V is TRBV24-1 and J is TRBJ2-7, with TRBD1 matching over 7 bases. The CDR3 is 16 amino acids. With V trimmed by 2 bases and J by 0 bases, 6 bases remained unmatched. CDR1 is KGHDR, CDR2 SFDVKD, per germline.

The chain is built from TRBV24-1 and TRBJ1-5; D possibly corresponds to TRBD1 (6 bases). Germline CDR1 KGHDR, CDR2 SFDVKD. The CDR3 totals 19 residues. Trimming took 4 bases from V and 2 from J, leaving 23 bases between them. CDR3 loop: CATSDPNHRVGGGNQPQHF. Written as DNA, the CDR3 is TGTGCCACCAGTGACCCGAACCACAGGGTTGGAGGTGGCAATCAGCCCCAGCATTTT.

The rearrangement uses TRBV28 and TRBJ2-3, with 7 nucleotides matching TRBD2. V shed 1 base and J 6 bases; nucleotides not matched to a gene: 13. Germline CDR1 is MDHEN and CDR2 is SYDVKM. CDR3 size: 17 residues. CDR3: CASSLSPLADRRDTQYF. DNA of the CDR3: TGTGCCAGCAGTTTATCCCCTCTAGCGGACCGGAGGGATACGCAGTATTTT.